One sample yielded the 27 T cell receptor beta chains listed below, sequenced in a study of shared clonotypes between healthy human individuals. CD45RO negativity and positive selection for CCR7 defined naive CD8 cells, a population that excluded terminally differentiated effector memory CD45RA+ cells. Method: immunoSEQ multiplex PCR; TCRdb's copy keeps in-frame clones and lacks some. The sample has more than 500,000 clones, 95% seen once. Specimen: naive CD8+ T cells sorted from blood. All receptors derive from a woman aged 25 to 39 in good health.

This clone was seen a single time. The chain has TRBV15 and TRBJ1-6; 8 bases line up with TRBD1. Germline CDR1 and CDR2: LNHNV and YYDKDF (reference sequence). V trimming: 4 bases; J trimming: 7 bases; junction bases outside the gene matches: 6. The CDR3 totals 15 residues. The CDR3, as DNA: TGTGCCACCAGCAATGGGGACAGGCTCAATTCACCCCTCCACTTT. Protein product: CATSNGDRLNSPLHF.

CDR3 residues: CASSLGALTGETQYF. The DNA for the CDR3 is TGTGCCAGCAGCTTGGGGGCCCTAACCGGGGAGACCCAGTACTTC. This rearrangement joins TRBV5-6 to TRBJ2-5; no reliable D call. This CDR3 contains 15 residues. The germline V gene has CDR1 SGHDT and CDR2 YYEEEE. The V end was cut by 0 bases, the J end by 5 bases, with 14 bases between.

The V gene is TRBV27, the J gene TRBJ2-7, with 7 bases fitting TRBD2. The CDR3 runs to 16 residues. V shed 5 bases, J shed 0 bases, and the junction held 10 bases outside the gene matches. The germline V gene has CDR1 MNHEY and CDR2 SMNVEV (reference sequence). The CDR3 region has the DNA TGTGCCAGCAGTAGCTTACTAGCGACCAGCTCCTACGAGCAGTACTTC. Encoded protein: CASSSLLATSSYEQYF.

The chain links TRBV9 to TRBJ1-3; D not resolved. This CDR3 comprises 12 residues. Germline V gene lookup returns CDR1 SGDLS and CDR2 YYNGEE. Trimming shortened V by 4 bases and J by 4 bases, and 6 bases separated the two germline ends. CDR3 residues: CASSPTGNTIYF. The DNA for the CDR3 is TGTGCCAGCAGCCCCACGGGAAACACCATATATTTT.

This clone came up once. DNA of the CDR3: TGTGCCAGCATTACGCGGAGGGGACTGGTCTACAATGAGCAGTTCTTC. Residues: CASITRRGLVYNEQFF. The rearrangement links TRBV28 to TRBJ2-1; D is possibly TRBD2 (6 bases). The CDR3 runs to 16 residues. V lost 7 bases to trimming and J lost 3 bases, with 19 bases between them. Germline V gene sequence: CDR1 MDHEN, CDR2 SYDVKM.

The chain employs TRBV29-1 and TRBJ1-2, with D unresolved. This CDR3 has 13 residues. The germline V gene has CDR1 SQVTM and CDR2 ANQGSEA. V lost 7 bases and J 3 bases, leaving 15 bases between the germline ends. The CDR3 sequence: CSGEPLSDYGYTF. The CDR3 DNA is TGCAGCGGTGAGCCCCTATCGGACTATGGCTACACCTTC.

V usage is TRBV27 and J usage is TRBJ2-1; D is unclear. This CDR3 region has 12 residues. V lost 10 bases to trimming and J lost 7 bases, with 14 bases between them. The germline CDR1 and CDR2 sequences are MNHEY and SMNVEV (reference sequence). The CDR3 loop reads CATAQVRNEQFF. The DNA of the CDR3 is TGTGCCACCGCCCAGGTCCGTAATGAGCAGTTCTTC.

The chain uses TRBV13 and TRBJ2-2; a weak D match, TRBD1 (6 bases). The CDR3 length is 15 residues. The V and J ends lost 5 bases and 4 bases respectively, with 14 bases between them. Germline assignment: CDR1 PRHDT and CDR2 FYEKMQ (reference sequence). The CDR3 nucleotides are TGTGCCAGCAGCCCACAGGGTTTGGCCACCGGGGAGCTGTTTTTT. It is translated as CASSPQGLATGELFF.

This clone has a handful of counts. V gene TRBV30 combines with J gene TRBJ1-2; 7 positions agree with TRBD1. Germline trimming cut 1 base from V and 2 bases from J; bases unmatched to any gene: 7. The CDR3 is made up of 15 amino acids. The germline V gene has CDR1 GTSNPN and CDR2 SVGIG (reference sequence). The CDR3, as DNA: TGTGCCTGGAGTGGGACAGGACTTTTCAACTATGGCTACACCTTC. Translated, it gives CAWSGTGLFNYGYTF.

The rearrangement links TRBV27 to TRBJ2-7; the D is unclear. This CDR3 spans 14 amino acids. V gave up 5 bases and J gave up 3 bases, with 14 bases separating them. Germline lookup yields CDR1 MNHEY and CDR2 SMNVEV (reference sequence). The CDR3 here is CASSRSMGYYEQYF. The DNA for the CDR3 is TGTGCCAGCAGTCGGTCCATGGGATACTACGAGCAGTACTTC.

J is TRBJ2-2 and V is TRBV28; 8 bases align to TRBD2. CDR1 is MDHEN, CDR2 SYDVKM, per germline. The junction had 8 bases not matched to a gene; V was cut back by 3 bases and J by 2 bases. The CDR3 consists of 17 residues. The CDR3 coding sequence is TGTGCCAGCAGTTTTATGCGGGAGGCCCTCAACACCGGGGAGCTGTTTTTT. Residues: CASSFMREALNTGELFF.

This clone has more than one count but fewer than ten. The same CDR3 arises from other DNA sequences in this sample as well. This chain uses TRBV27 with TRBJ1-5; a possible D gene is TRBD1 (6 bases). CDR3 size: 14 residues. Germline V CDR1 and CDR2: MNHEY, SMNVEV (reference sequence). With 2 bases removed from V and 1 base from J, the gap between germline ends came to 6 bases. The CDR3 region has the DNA TGTGCCAGCAGTTTAACAGGGAGCAATCAGCCCCAGCATTTT. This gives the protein CASSLTGSNQPQHF.

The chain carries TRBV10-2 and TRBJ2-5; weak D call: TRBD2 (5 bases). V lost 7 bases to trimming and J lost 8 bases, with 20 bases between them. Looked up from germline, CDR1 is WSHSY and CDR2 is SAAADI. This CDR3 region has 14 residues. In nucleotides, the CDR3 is TGCGCCAGCACTGAAGAGGGCTCGGGTTTAACCCAGTACTTC. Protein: CASTEEGSGLTQYF.

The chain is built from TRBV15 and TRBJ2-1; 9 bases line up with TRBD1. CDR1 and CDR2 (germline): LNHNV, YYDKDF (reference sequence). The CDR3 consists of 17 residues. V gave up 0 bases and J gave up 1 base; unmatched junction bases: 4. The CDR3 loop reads CATSRDLGTGSYNEQFF. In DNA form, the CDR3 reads TGTGCCACCAGCAGAGATCTTGGGACAGGGTCCTACAATGAGCAGTTCTTC.

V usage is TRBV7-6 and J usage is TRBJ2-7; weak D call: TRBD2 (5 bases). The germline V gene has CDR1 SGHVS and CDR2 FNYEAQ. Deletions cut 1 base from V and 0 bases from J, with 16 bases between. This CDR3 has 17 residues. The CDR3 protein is CASSLEGAGLSSYEQYF. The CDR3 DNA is TGTGCCAGCAGCTTAGAGGGCGCGGGCCTCAGCTCCTACGAGCAGTACTTC.

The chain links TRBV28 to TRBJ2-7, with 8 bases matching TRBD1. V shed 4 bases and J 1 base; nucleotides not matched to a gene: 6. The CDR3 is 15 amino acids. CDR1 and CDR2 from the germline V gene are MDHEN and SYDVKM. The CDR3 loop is CASSWLGTGSYEQYF. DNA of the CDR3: TGTGCCAGCAGTTGGCTCGGGACAGGATCCTACGAGCAGTACTTC.

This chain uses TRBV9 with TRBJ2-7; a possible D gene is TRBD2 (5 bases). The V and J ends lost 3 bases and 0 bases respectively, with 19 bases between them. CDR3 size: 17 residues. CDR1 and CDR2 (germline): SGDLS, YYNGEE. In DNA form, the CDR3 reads TGTGCCAGCAGCGCCTCCCACGGTGGGGAGAACTCCTACGAGCAGTACTTC. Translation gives CASSASHGGENSYEQYF.

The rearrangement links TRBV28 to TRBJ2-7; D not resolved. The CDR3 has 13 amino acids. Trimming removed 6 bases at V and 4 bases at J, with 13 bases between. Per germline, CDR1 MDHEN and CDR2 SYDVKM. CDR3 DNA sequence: TGTGCCAGCAGCCCCAACCCGGGTTACGAGCAGTACTTC. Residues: CASSPNPGYEQYF. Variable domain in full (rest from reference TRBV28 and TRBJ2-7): DVKVTQSSRYLVKRTGEKVFLECVQDMDHENMFWYRQDPGLGLRLIYFSYDVKMKEKGDIPEGYSVSREKKERFSLILESASTNQTSMYLCASSPNPGYEQYFGPGTRLTVT.

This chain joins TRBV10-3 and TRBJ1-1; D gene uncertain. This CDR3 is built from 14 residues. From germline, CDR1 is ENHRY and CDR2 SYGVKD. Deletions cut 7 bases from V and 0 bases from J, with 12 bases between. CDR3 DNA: TGTGCCATCACCAGGACCACTATGAACACTGAAGCTTTCTTT. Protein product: CAITRTTMNTEAFF.

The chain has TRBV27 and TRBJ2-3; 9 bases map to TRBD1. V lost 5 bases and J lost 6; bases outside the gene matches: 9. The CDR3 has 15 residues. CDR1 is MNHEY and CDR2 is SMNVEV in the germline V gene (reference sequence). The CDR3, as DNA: TGTGCCAGCAGTCTACAGGGACAGGGAGACGATACGCAGTATTTT. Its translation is CASSLQGQGDDTQYF.

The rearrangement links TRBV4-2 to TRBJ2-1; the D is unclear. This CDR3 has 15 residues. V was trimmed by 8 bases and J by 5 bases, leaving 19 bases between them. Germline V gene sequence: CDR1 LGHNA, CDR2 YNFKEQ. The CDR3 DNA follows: TGTGCCAGCTCCCCGAAGATCTTCGAGGACAATGAGCAGTTCTTC. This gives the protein CASSPKIFEDNEQFF.

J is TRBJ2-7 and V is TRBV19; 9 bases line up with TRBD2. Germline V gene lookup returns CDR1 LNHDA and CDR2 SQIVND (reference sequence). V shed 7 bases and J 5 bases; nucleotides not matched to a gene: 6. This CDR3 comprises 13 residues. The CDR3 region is CASKPSGAHEQYF. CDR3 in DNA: TGTGCCAGTAAGCCTAGCGGGGCCCACGAGCAGTACTTC.

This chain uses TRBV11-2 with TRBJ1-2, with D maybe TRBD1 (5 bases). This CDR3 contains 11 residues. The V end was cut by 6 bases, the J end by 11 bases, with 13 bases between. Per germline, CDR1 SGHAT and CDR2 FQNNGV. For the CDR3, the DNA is TGTGCCAGCAGTTTGGGGGGTTTATACACCTTC. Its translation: CASSLGGLYTF.

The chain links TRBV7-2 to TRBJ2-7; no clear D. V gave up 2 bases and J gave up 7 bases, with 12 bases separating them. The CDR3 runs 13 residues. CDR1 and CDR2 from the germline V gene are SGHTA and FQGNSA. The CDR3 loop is CASSLSGPGEQYF. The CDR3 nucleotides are TGTGCCAGCAGCTTATCGGGCCCCGGGGAGCAGTACTTC.

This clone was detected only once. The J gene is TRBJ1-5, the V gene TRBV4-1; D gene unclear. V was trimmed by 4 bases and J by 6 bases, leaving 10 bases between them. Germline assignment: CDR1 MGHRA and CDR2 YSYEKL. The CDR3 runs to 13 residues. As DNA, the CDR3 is TGCGCCAGCAGCCGGAAACAGTTTCAGCCCCAGCATTTT. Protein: CASSRKQFQPQHF.

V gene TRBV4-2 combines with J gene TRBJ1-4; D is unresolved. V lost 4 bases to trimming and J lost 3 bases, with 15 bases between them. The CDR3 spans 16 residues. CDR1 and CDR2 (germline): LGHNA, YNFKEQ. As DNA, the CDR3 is TGTGCCAGCAGCCCTACTGACCGCAACCCTAATGAAAAACTGTTTTTT. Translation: CASSPTDRNPNEKLFF.

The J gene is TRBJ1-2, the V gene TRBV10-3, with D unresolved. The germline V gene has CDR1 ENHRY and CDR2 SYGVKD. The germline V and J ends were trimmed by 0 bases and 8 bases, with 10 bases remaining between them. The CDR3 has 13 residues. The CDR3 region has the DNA TGTGCCATCAGTGAGTCCGGAGGCCTAGGCTACACCTTC. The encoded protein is CAISESGGLGYTF.